This note documents a single T cell receptor (beta chain) sequence. This record belongs to a study of cytomegalovirus exposure and HLA in healthy donors. The PCR made use of 60 Vbeta and 13 Jbeta primers. The repertoire was sequenced with immunoSEQ multiplex PCR; TCRdb's copy has only in-frame clones and lacks some. The repertoire includes fewer than 250,000 clones, approximately 83% of them detected once, and roughly 0.75% sits in the top ten. Germline CDR1 is LNHDA and CDR2 is SQIVND (reference sequence). This CDR3 has 14 residues. The V end lost 5 bases, the J end lost 0 bases, and 10 bases lay between the germline ends.

The receptor was isolated from a boy aged 2-9 years in good health and CMV-seronegative. The chain couples TRBV19 to TRBJ1-2, with D possibly being TRBD1 (5 bases). The sequencing input was PBMCs. Written as DNA, the CDR3 is TGTGCCAGTAGTCACGGGGGAGCTAACTATGGCTACACCTTC. Translation: CASSHGGANYGYTF.